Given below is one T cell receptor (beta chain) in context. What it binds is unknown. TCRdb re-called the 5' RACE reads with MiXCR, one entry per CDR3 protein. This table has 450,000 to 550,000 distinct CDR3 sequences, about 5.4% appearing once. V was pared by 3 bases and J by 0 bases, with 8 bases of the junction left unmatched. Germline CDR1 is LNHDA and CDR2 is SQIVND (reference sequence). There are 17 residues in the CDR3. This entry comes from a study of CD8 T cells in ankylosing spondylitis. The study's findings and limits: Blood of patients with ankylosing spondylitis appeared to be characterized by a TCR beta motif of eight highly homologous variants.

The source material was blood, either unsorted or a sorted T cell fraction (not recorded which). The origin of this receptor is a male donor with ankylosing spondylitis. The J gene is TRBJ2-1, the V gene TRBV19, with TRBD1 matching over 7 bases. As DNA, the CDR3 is TGTGCCAGTAGTATGCGACAGGGTACCCGCTCCTACAATGAGCAGTTCTTC. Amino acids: CASSMRQGTRSYNEQFF.